This record looks at one TCR beta chain sequence and its context. The data derive from a study of blood T cell repertoires in COVID-19. Looking at the study overall: Acute and convalescent COVID-19 samples came from the United States, Italy and Spain.

The table came from immunoSEQ multiplex PCR; TCRdb's copy has only in-frame clones and leaves some out. The data show 250,000 to 300,000 clones, approximately 88% seen once. The CDR3 runs to 16 residues. Trimming cost V 1 base and J 5 bases; bases outside gene matches: 4. The germline V gene has CDR1 SGHRS and CDR2 YFSETQ. The chain couples TRBV5-1 to TRBJ2-2; 11 nucleotides align to TRBD1. The sequencing sample was made of peripheral blood. The receptor's source is a woman aged 70-85 years with COVID-19, enrolled during active disease. The CDR3 DNA reads as TGCGCCAGCAGCTTGCCCGGGACAGGGGGGACCGGGGAGCTGTTTTTT. Residues: CASSLPGTGGTGELFF.